The rows below give T cell receptor beta chains drawn from one sample of a study of T cell clonotyping in hematopoietic cell transplantation. The assay was immunoSEQ multiplex PCR, and TCRdb's table has in-frame clones only and misses some. The data contain about 50,000 clones, 70% to 90% of them seen just once; the ten biggest clones take up under 7%. The starting material was peripheral blood mononuclear cells, obtained before stem cell transplant. Every receptor here comes from a man aged 55 to 70 with biphenotypic leukemia. Some clones in this sample may be carry-over from other donors' samples. CDR3s include the opening cysteine and the closing phenylalanine or tryptophan. A D gene is named only where the DNA matches it firmly. Size tells how often a clone was seen (once, few, many) or the class of an expanded clone, and some rows leave it out.

v_call: TRBV28
d_call: TRBD1
cdr3_length: 15
clone_size: .
j_call: TRBJ1-5
cdr3_nt: TGTGCCAGCAGTGCTCAGACAGGGTACAATCAGCCCCAGCATTTT
cdr3_aa: CASSAQTGYNQPQHF

v_call: TRBV30
d_call: .
cdr3_length: 13
clone_size: .
j_call: TRBJ1-4
cdr3_nt: TGTGCCTGGAACCCGGGGGCTAATGAAAAACTGTTTTTT
cdr3_aa: CAWNPGANEKLFF

v_call: TRBV4-2
d_call: TRBD2
cdr3_length: 16
clone_size: .
j_call: TRBJ2-7
cdr3_nt: TGTGCCAGCAGCCCCGCCGGGACTAGCGTTTCCTACGAGCAGTACTTC
cdr3_aa: CASSPAGTSVSYEQYF

v_call: TRBV27
d_call: TRBD2
cdr3_length: 15
clone_size: .
j_call: TRBJ2-7
cdr3_nt: TGTGCCAGCAATAAGGCGGGAGATAGATCCTACGAGCAGTACTTC
cdr3_aa: CASNKAGDRSYEQYF

v_call: TRBV6-5
d_call: .
cdr3_length: 12
clone_size: .
j_call: TRBJ2-5
cdr3_nt: TGTGCCAGCTCTAGGGGCGTGGAGACCCAGTACTTC
cdr3_aa: CASSRGVETQYF

v_call: TRBV6-6
d_call: TRBD2
cdr3_length: 13
clone_size: few
j_call: TRBJ2-2
cdr3_nt: TGTGCCAGCAGCACCGGGGGGGAAGGGGAGCTGTTTTTT
cdr3_aa: CASSTGGEGELFF

v_call: TRBV27
d_call: TRBD2
cdr3_length: 18
clone_size: .
j_call: TRBJ2-3
cdr3_nt: TGTGCCAGCAGTCCGCAACAGCGGGAACTGTCTAGCACAGATACGCAGTATTTT
cdr3_aa: CASSPQQRELSSTDTQYF

v_call: TRBV18
d_call: TRBD1
cdr3_length: 16
clone_size: .
j_call: TRBJ2-7
cdr3_nt: TGTGCCAGCTCACCTGTTCCGGGACAGTTCATTTACGAGCAGTACTTC
cdr3_aa: CASSPVPGQFIYEQYF

v_call: TRBV19
d_call: .
cdr3_length: 13
clone_size: .
j_call: TRBJ1-6
cdr3_nt: TGTGCCATCCAAGCAGAGAATAATTCACCCCTCCACTTT
cdr3_aa: CAIQAENNSPLHF

v_call: TRBV10-3
d_call: .
cdr3_length: 16
clone_size: .
j_call: TRBJ1-4
cdr3_nt: TGTGCCATCAGTGAGAGACACGCCTCGGAGGGGGAAAAACTGTTTTTT
cdr3_aa: CAISERHASEGEKLFF

v_call: TRBV30
d_call: TRBD1
cdr3_length: 14
clone_size: .
j_call: TRBJ1-2
cdr3_nt: TGTGCCTGGAGACCGCCGGGGACAGGGGTTTTCCACACCTTC
cdr3_aa: CAWRPPGTGVFHTF

v_call: TRBV7-2
d_call: .
cdr3_length: 11
clone_size: few
j_call: TRBJ2-3
cdr3_nt: TGTGCCAGCAGCTTGGTGGATACGCAGTATTTT
cdr3_aa: CASSLVDTQYF

v_call: TRBV19
d_call: TRBD2
cdr3_length: 17
clone_size: .
j_call: TRBJ2-7
cdr3_nt: TGTGCCAGTAGTATTCTGGTGTCTAGCGGGAGCCTCGACGAGCAGTACTTC
cdr3_aa: CASSILVSSGSLDEQYF

v_call: TRBV7-8
d_call: TRBD2
cdr3_length: 17
clone_size: .
j_call: TRBJ2-7
cdr3_nt: TGTGCCAGCAGCGTCAGTAGGGGACTAGCGGGGAACTACGAGCAGTACTTC
cdr3_aa: CASSVSRGLAGNYEQYF

v_call: TRBV4-1
d_call: .
cdr3_length: 15
clone_size: .
j_call: TRBJ2-7
cdr3_nt: TGCGCCAGCAGCCAAACGGACTTTTCTACCTACGAGCAGTACTTC
cdr3_aa: CASSQTDFSTYEQYF

v_call: TRBV5-5
d_call: .
cdr3_length: 12
clone_size: .
j_call: TRBJ2-5
cdr3_nt: TGTGCCAGCAGCTTGGGGGTGGAGACCCAGTACTTC
cdr3_aa: CASSLGVETQYF

v_call: TRBV9
d_call: .
cdr3_length: 13
clone_size: .
j_call: TRBJ1-4
cdr3_nt: TGTGCCAGCAGTCGGACAGAACAGGAAAAACTGTTTTTT
cdr3_aa: CASSRTEQEKLFF

v_call: TRBV28
d_call: .
cdr3_length: 12
clone_size: .
j_call: TRBJ1-2
cdr3_nt: TGTGCCAGCTCCGGCAGAGGCTATGGCTACACCTTC
cdr3_aa: CASSGRGYGYTF

v_call: TRBV30
d_call: TRBD1
cdr3_length: 14
clone_size: .
j_call: TRBJ2-7
cdr3_nt: TGTGCCTGGAGTGTAGCCGGGACAGGGTTCGAGCAGTACTTC
cdr3_aa: CAWSVAGTGFEQYF

v_call: TRBV5-1
d_call: TRBD2
cdr3_length: 15
clone_size: .
j_call: TRBJ2-7
cdr3_nt: TGCGCCAGCAGCTCCTTCGCGGGAGGCGCCTACGAGCAGTACTTC
cdr3_aa: CASSSFAGGAYEQYF

v_call: TRBV25-1
d_call: .
cdr3_length: 11
clone_size: once
j_call: TRBJ2-7
cdr3_nt: TGTGCCAGCAGTGGGGCCTACGAGCAGTACTTC
cdr3_aa: CASSGAYEQYF

v_call: TRBV7-2
d_call: .
cdr3_length: 14
clone_size: .
j_call: TRBJ2-5
cdr3_nt: TGTGCCAGCAGCTTAGCGCGGCGGGGTGGGACCCAGTACTTC
cdr3_aa: CASSLARRGGTQYF

v_call: TRBV28
d_call: TRBD2
cdr3_length: 17
clone_size: .
j_call: TRBJ2-1
cdr3_nt: TGTGCCAGCAGTTCGCAGCGGGGGGGATACTCCTACAATGAGCAGTTCTTC
cdr3_aa: CASSSQRGGYSYNEQFF

v_call: TRBV25-1
d_call: .
cdr3_length: 14
clone_size: .
j_call: TRBJ2-5
cdr3_nt: TGTGCCAGCAGTGAATCAGTACTCCGAGAGACCCAGTACTTC
cdr3_aa: CASSESVLRETQYF